Presented here are 19 T cell receptor beta chains from one specimen sequenced in a study of blood T cell repertoires in COVID-19 (dated by TCRdb to 2019 to 2021). Libraries were built with the immunoSEQ multiplex PCR assay. The clones in this table, taken by TCRdb from immuneACCESS, are in-frame only. Not every clone is retained; where verified, under half of the shortfall comes from an unresolved V gene, and the cause of the rest is unknown. Present in this sample are 220,000 or so clones, about four fifths of which were seen just once. The ten biggest clones cover 6.8% of the sample. Material: PBMCs or T cells enriched from blood (not recorded which). These receptor sequences come from a middle-aged woman who had recovered from COVID-19.

The V call is TRBV28, the J call TRBJ2-3; a possible D gene is TRBD1 (6 bases). This CDR3 comprises 14 residues. Trimming left V 5 bases short and J 7 bases short, with 16 bases between. The germline V gene has CDR1 MDHEN and CDR2 SYDVKM. CDR3 region: CASSGEQGWNTQYF. CDR3 bases: TGTGCCAGCAGTGGGGAACAGGGATGGAATACGCAGTATTTT.

This chain links TRBV7-2 with TRBJ2-1; the D gene is possibly TRBD1 (5 bases). Germline loops: CDR1 SGHTA, CDR2 FQGNSA. This CDR3 is built from 16 residues. The V gene lost 3 bases and the J gene lost 7 bases, with 19 bases spanning the gap. The CDR3 is CASSFRRGPPNNEQFF. CDR3 DNA sequence: TGTGCCAGCAGCTTCCGTAGGGGCCCCCCGAATAATGAGCAGTTCTTC.

The gene calls are TRBV2 and TRBJ1-1; 8 nucleotides align to TRBD1. The CDR3 totals 14 residues. The germline V gene encodes CDR1 SNHLY and CDR2 FYNNEI. V was pared by 5 bases and J by 2 bases, with 4 bases of the junction left unmatched. The CDR3 sequence: CASSQTGVNTEAFF. DNA for the CDR3: TGTGCCAGCAGTCAGACAGGGGTCAACACTGAAGCTTTCTTT.

V usage is TRBV19 and J usage is TRBJ2-7; 10 bases are shared with TRBD1. This CDR3 region has 15 residues. The trim removed 6 bases at V and 2 bases at J, leaving 7 bases unmatched. Looked up from germline, CDR1 is LNHDA and CDR2 is SQIVND (reference sequence). The CDR3, as DNA: TGTGCCAGTAGCAGTTACGACAGGGGGCCCTACGAGCAGTACTTC. It yields the protein CASSSYDRGPYEQYF.

Concerning this clone: The sample carries other DNA sequences with the same CDR3. The gene calls are TRBV28 and TRBJ2-2; tentatively, D is TRBD2 (6 bases). The germline V gene encodes CDR1 MDHEN and CDR2 SYDVKM. CDR3 length: 15 amino acids. V lost 2 bases and J lost 0, with 7 bases in between. For the CDR3, the DNA is TGTGCCAGCAGTTTAGGAGGGGCGAACACCGGGGAGCTGTTTTTT. The encoded protein is CASSLGGANTGELFF.

The J gene is TRBJ2-2, the V gene TRBV3-1 (or the pseudogene TRBV3-2); the match to TRBD2 covers 9 bases. The germline gives CDR1 LGHDT, CDR2 YNNKEL (reference sequence). V shed 1 base, J shed 4 bases, and the junction held 4 bases outside the gene matches. This CDR3 spans 16 amino acids. CDR3 nucleotides: TGTGCCAGCAGCCAAGCAGCGGGAGGTTTCACCGGGGAGCTGTTTTTT. Its translation: CASSQAAGGFTGELFF.

V usage is TRBV19 and J usage is TRBJ1-1; TRBD1 agrees at 7 bases. The V segment lost 5 bases and the J segment 10 bases; nucleotides outside the gene matches: 7. In germline, CDR1 is LNHDA, CDR2 SQIVND (reference sequence). This CDR3 region has 12 residues. CDR3 sequence: CASSARQGRAFF. Here the CDR3 DNA reads TGTGCCAGTAGTGCCAGACAGGGTCGAGCTTTCTTT.

The chain carries TRBV21-1 and TRBJ2-2; the D segment call TRBD2 is taken from the table without a DNA check. TRBV21-1 is noted as a pseudogene. The CDR3 covers 14 residues. The DNA for the CDR3 is TGTGCCAGCGGGACTAGCTATGGCCCCGGGGAGCTGTTTTTT. Protein product: CASGTSYGPGELFF.

The chain recombines TRBV2 with TRBJ1-4, with a tentative D call TRBD1 (5 bases). The length of the CDR3 is 14 residues. V was shortened by 4 bases and J by 9 bases, with 15 bases between the two germline ends. Germline-derived CDR1 and CDR2 are SNHLY and FYNNEI. The CDR3 sequence: CASSASETGQKLFF. The CDR3 DNA sequence: TGTGCCAGCAGTGCCTCGGAAACAGGACAAAAACTGTTTTTT.

This sequence joins TRBV5-1 and TRBJ2-3, with TRBD1 as a possible D gene (6 bases). This CDR3 is built from 15 residues. V was cut by 4 bases and J by 1 base, with 13 bases left in between. Germline V CDR1 and CDR2: SGHRS, YFSETQ. CDR3 protein: CASSQQGGRTDTQYF. The CDR3 nucleotides read TGCGCCAGCAGCCAACAGGGTGGTCGCACAGATACGCAGTATTTT.

On this clone: This same CDR3 is encoded by further DNA sequences in the sample. The CDR3 DNA sequence: TGCGCCAGCAGCCCCGGGACAGGCAACACTGAAGCTTTCTTT. Its translation is CASSPGTGNTEAFF. V gene TRBV5-1 combines with J gene TRBJ1-1; 8 nucleotides agree with TRBD1. From germline, CDR1 is SGHRS and CDR2 YFSETQ. This CDR3 is 14 amino acids long. V gave up 4 bases and J gave up 2 bases; unmatched junction bases: 4. The full variable domain, with the rest looked up from reference TRBV5-1 and TRBJ1-1, is KAGVTQTPRYLIKTRGQQVTLSCSPISGHRSVSWYQQTPGQGLQFLFEYFSETQRNKGNFPGRFSGRQFSNSRSEMNVSTLELGDSALYLCASSPGTGNTEAFFGQGTRLTVV.

The chain employs TRBV11-2 and TRBJ1-1; 8 bases are shared with TRBD1. The CDR3 runs to 17 residues. Trimming at V came to 5 bases and at J to 1 base, leaving 12 bases not matched to a gene. Per germline, CDR1 SGHAT and CDR2 FQNNGV. The DNA of the CDR3 is TGTGCCAGCAGCCCACGGCAGGGGGCGAGTGGGAACACTGAAGCTTTCTTT. It translates to CASSPRQGASGNTEAFF.

This clone was counted once. The gene calls are TRBV6-2 or TRBV6-3 and TRBJ2-7; possibly TRBD1 for D (5 bases). The V gene's germline CDR1 is MNHEY and CDR2 SVGEGT. The CDR3 extends over 12 amino acids. V was cut by 5 bases and J by 3 bases, with 8 bases left in between. CDR3 DNA sequence: TGTGCCAGCAGTAGGGGCGACTACGAGCAGTACGTC. Protein sequence: CASSRGDYEQYV.

The chain combines TRBV6-6 with TRBJ2-1; 7 bases are shared with TRBD2. This CDR3 is 17 amino acids long. Germline CDR1 and CDR2: MNHNY and SVGAGI (reference sequence). Germline trimming cut 5 bases from V and 9 bases from J; bases unmatched to any gene: 19. CDR3 coding DNA: TGTGCCAGCAGTCCCTGGACTAGTAGAGGTGGGGGGGGTGAGCAGTTCTTC. Amino acids: CASSPWTSRGGGGEQFF.

As DNA, the CDR3 is TGTGCCAGCAGCCAGGGGGGACTAGGTGTCTACGAGCAGTACTTC. It encodes CASSQGGLGVYEQYF. This chain uses TRBV3-1 (or the pseudogene TRBV3-2) with TRBJ2-7; 8 positions agree with TRBD2. The V segment lost 3 bases and the J segment 3 bases; nucleotides outside the gene matches: 7. Germline assignment: CDR1 LGHDT and CDR2 YNNKEL (reference sequence). The CDR3 loop spans 15 amino acids.

This chain connects TRBV4-1 to TRBJ1-1; tentative D call: TRBD1 (5 bases). This CDR3 contains 16 residues. Trimming took 0 bases from V and 6 from J, leaving 17 bases between them. From germline, CDR1 is MGHRA and CDR2 YSYEKL. CDR3 in DNA: TGCGCCAGCAGCCAAGAAGATAACAGGCGGGGGTCTGAAGCTTTCTTT. Protein: CASSQEDNRRGSEAFF.

This rearrangement joins TRBV5-1 to TRBJ2-1; maybe TRBD1 (6 bases). The germline V and J ends were trimmed by 4 bases and 12 bases, with 17 bases remaining between them. Germline CDR1 and CDR2: SGHRS and YFSETQ. The CDR3 runs to 13 residues. CDR3 in amino acids: CASSLDPKGVQFF. The CDR3, as DNA: TGCGCCAGCAGCCTAGACCCAAAGGGGGTGCAGTTCTTC.

The V call is TRBV11-1, the J call TRBJ2-3; 8 bases line up with TRBD1. CDR3 size: 13 residues. The junction had 2 bases not matched to a gene; V was cut back by 4 bases and J by 5 bases. Germline V gene sequence: CDR1 SGHAT, CDR2 FQDESV (reference sequence). The CDR3 nucleotides are TGTGCCAGCAGCTACGGACAGGGAGATACGCAGTATTTT. Translation gives CASSYGQGDTQYF.

This chain links TRBV6-4 with TRBJ1-5; possible D gene TRBD1, 6 bases. Trimming took off 6 bases at V and 5 bases at J, with 11 bases between the two ends. This CDR3 spans 13 amino acids. In germline, CDR1 is MRHNA, CDR2 SNTAGT. CDR3 protein: CASRLAGDQPQHF. CDR3 coding DNA: TGTGCCAGCAGATTAGCAGGGGATCAGCCCCAGCATTTT.